The 15 T cell receptor beta chains listed next were all sequenced from one sample in a study of blood T cell repertoires in COVID-19. The table came from immunoSEQ multiplex PCR; TCRdb's copy has only in-frame clones and leaves some out. The sample holds 200,000 to 250,000 clones; 87% are singletons and the top ten take about 3%. Sequencing input: peripheral blood. The receptor source for this set is a man aged 18 to 29 with active or convalescent COVID-19.

In its sample, this clone was seen a few times. The genes are TRBV5-6 and TRBJ1-2, with 7 positions matching TRBD1. Germline V gene sequence: CDR1 SGHDT, CDR2 YYEEEE. There are 13 residues in the CDR3. V shed 2 bases, J shed 7 bases, and the junction held 5 bases outside the gene matches. CDR3 DNA sequence: TGTGCCAGCAGCTTACAGGGGCCTGGTGGCTACACCTTC. Its protein product is CASSLQGPGGYTF.

The V and J genes are TRBV5-4 and TRBJ1-4; D perhaps matches TRBD1 (6 bases). V was trimmed by 0 bases and J by 0 bases, leaving 12 bases between them. Per the germline V gene, CDR1 is SGHNT and CDR2 is YYREEE (reference sequence). This CDR3 comprises 17 residues. CDR3: CASSLGGPIATNEKLFF. The CDR3 DNA reads as TGTGCCAGCAGCTTGGGGGGGCCTATTGCAACTAATGAAAAACTGTTTTTT. Together with reference TRBV5-4 and TRBJ1-4, the CDR3 gives the full variable domain: ETGVTQSPTHLIKTRGQQVTLRCSSQSGHNTVSWYQQALGQGPQFIFQYYREEENGRGNFPPRFSGLQFPNYSSELNVNALELDDSALYLCASSLGGPIATNEKLFFGSGTQLSVL.

V usage is TRBV12-3 or TRBV12-4 and J usage is TRBJ1-1; 7 bases align to TRBD1. This CDR3 has 13 residues. The V gene end was trimmed by 3 bases and the J gene end by 6 bases; junction bases not matched to a gene: 4. The CDR3: CASSFQGVAEAFF. The CDR3 coding sequence is TGTGCCAGCAGTTTTCAGGGGGTTGCTGAAGCTTTCTTT.

The chain combines TRBV7-2 with TRBJ2-7, with D hard to call. The germline gives CDR1 SGHTA, CDR2 FQGNSA. With 3 bases removed from V and 3 bases from J, the gap between germline ends came to 9 bases. The CDR3 is 13 residues long. CDR3 sequence: CASSFGEVYEQYF. DNA for the CDR3: TGTGCCAGCAGCTTTGGAGAGGTCTACGAGCAGTACTTC.

This clone showed up just a few times. The chain joins TRBV7-2 to TRBJ2-3; 9 bases align to TRBD2. Trimming took 3 bases from V and 0 from J; bases not matched to a gene: 7. This CDR3 is built from 17 residues. Germline lookup yields CDR1 SGHTA and CDR2 FQGNSA. CDR3 residues: CASSFSSLAGSTDTQYF. For the CDR3, the DNA is TGTGCCAGCAGCTTTAGTTCCCTAGCGGGAAGCACAGATACGCAGTATTTT.

The V gene is TRBV29-1, the J gene TRBJ1-2, with D maybe TRBD1 (5 bases). V was shortened by 0 bases and J by 5 bases, with 13 bases between the two germline ends. The CDR3 loop spans 14 amino acids. Germline V gene lookup returns CDR1 SQVTM and CDR2 ANQGSEA. The CDR3 here is CSVEDTLTEYGYTF. In DNA form, the CDR3 reads TGCAGCGTTGAAGATACCTTGACAGAATATGGCTACACCTTC.

This clone showed up just a few times. V gene TRBV28 combines with J gene TRBJ1-6; TRBD1 is a possible D gene (5 bases). Germline V CDR1 and CDR2: MDHEN, SYDVKM. The V gene lost 4 bases and the J gene lost 2 bases, with 12 bases spanning the gap. The CDR3 has 16 residues. The CDR3 region is CASSWRGRTYNSPLHF. In DNA, the CDR3 is TGTGCCAGCAGTTGGCGGGGGAGGACCTATAATTCACCCCTCCACTTT. Full variable domain (missing parts from reference TRBV28 and TRBJ1-6): DVKVTQSSRYLVKRTGEKVFLECVQDMDHENMFWYRQDPGLGLRLIYFSYDVKMKEKGDIPEGYSVSREKKERFSLILESASTNQTSMYLCASSWRGRTYNSPLHFGNGTRLTVT.

The genes are TRBV4-3 and TRBJ1-2, with 8 nucleotides matching TRBD1. The CDR3 covers 16 residues. V gave up 0 bases and J gave up 4 bases; unmatched junction bases: 7. The germline V gene has CDR1 LGHNA and CDR2 YSLEER. CDR3 DNA: TGCGCCAGCAGCCAAGATGCGACAGGGACAGGCTATGGCTACACCTTC. This sequence encodes CASSQDATGTGYGYTF.

The V and J genes are TRBV27 and TRBJ2-3, with 11 bases aligning to TRBD2. Germline V gives CDR1 MNHEY, CDR2 SMNVEV (reference sequence). The length of the CDR3 is 22 residues. J gave up 1 base and V 10 bases, and 28 bases lay outside the gene matches. The CDR3 region has the DNA TGTGCCACCGAACCCCAGGATCAGCTGCTTGAACTAGCGGGAGTACGCACAGATACGCAGTATTTT. Residues: CATEPQDQLLELAGVRTDTQYF.

The chain combines TRBV7-3 with TRBJ2-2; 9 nucleotides match TRBD2. V trimming: 5 bases; J trimming: 5 bases; junction bases outside the gene matches: 9. Germline CDR1 SGHTA, CDR2 FQGTGA. The CDR3 contains 16 residues. The CDR3 coding sequence is TGTGCCAGCAGCGCAGCGGGGGGCTCCCGGACCGGGGAGCTGTTTTTT. The encoded protein is CASSAAGGSRTGELFF.

This chain joins TRBV3-1 (or the pseudogene TRBV3-2) and TRBJ2-2, with 8 bases matching TRBD2. There are 16 residues in the CDR3. CDR1 is LGHDT and CDR2 is YNNKEL in the germline V gene (reference sequence). Trimming cost V 1 base and J 15 bases; bases outside gene matches: 16. CDR3 in amino acids: CASSQGESGSPPLVFF. In nucleotides, the CDR3 is TGTGCCAGCAGCCAAGGTGAGAGCGGGAGTCCCCCTTTAGTGTTTTTT.

This chain joins TRBV5-6 and TRBJ1-4; TRBD1 is a possible D gene (6 bases). The germline gives CDR1 SGHDT, CDR2 YYEEEE. CDR3 length: 16 amino acids. V dropped 1 base and J dropped 6 bases, with 16 bases sitting between them. DNA of the CDR3: TGTGCCAGCAGCTTGTTCCGGGACATTGGGGATGAAAAACTGTTTTTT. Translating gives CASSLFRDIGDEKLFF.

The chain is built from TRBV15 and TRBJ1-2; D may be TRBD1 (5 bases). Germline CDR1 and CDR2: LNHNV and YYDKDF (reference sequence). Trimming took off 0 bases at V and 13 bases at J, with 9 bases between the two ends. The CDR3 length is 11 residues. CDR3 DNA sequence: TGTGCCACCAGCAGAGAGGGGGGGATCACCTTC. It is translated as CATSREGGITF.

The V gene is TRBV6-5, the J gene TRBJ1-6; 9 nucleotides match TRBD1. Germline V gives CDR1 MNHEY, CDR2 SVGAGI. J lost 9 bases, V lost 6 bases, and 9 bases had no gene match. CDR3 length: 15 residues. CDR3 DNA sequence: TGTGCCAGCAGCCAAAGCGGGACAGGGAGTTCACCCCTCCACTTT. Amino acids: CASSQSGTGSSPLHF.

The chain has TRBV2 and TRBJ2-3, with 12 nucleotides matching TRBD2. Trimming removed 5 bases from V and 0 bases from J; junction bases left unmatched: 6. Germline values: CDR1 SNHLY, CDR2 FYNNEI. The CDR3 spans 17 residues. DNA for the CDR3: TGTGCCAGCAGTCGTTGGACTAGCGGGACTAGCACAGATACGCAGTATTTT. Translation gives CASSRWTSGTSTDTQYF.